This entry lists 32 T cell receptor beta chains sequenced from one sample in a study of blood T cell repertoires in COVID-19. Assay used: immunoSEQ multiplex PCR; TCRdb lists only in-frame clones, some missing. The data show a few hundred thousand clones, around 84% seen once. The sample was peripheral blood. These TCRs come from a man younger than 40 with active or convalescent COVID-19.

This chain uses TRBV28 with TRBJ2-7, with a possible D match to TRBD1 (6 bases). There are 13 residues in the CDR3. Germline lookup yields CDR1 MDHEN and CDR2 SYDVKM. Trimming cost V 6 bases and J 2 bases, with 11 bases left between them. Written as DNA, the CDR3 is TGTGCCAGCAGCCCGGGACATACCTACGAGCAGTACTTC. This gives the protein CASSPGHTYEQYF. Full variable domain (remainder filled in from reference TRBV28 and TRBJ2-7): DVKVTQSSRYLVKRTGEKVFLECVQDMDHENMFWYRQDPGLGLRLIYFSYDVKMKEKGDIPEGYSVSREKKERFSLILESASTNQTSMYLCASSPGHTYEQYFGPGTRLTVT.

This chain joins TRBV28 and TRBJ2-1; 8 bases fit TRBD1. This CDR3 has 15 amino acids. In germline, CDR1 is MDHEN, CDR2 SYDVKM. V lost 8 bases, J lost 4 bases, and 10 bases stayed unmatched. The CDR3 protein is CASGYGQGHYNEQFF. CDR3 DNA: TGTGCCAGCGGATACGGACAGGGACATTACAATGAGCAGTTCTTC.

The chain combines TRBV12-3 or TRBV12-4 with TRBJ2-5; 7 bases agree with TRBD1. The CDR3 sequence is 13 residues long. V lost 4 bases and J lost 5; bases outside the gene matches: 4. The DNA of the CDR3 is TGTGCCAGCAGTTCAGGGGGTAGTGAGACCCAGTACTTC. This translates into CASSSGGSETQYF.

This rearrangement joins TRBV2 to TRBJ2-1; the match to TRBD2 covers 11 bases. The CDR3 runs to 15 residues. V gave up 6 bases and J gave up 4 bases; unmatched junction bases: 5. Germline CDR1 is SNHLY and CDR2 is FYNNEI. This CDR3 is CASRDSGRGYNEQFF. CDR3 coding DNA: TGTGCCAGCAGGGATAGCGGGAGGGGTTACAATGAGCAGTTCTTC.

This chain uses TRBV19 with TRBJ2-2, with D perhaps TRBD1 (6 bases). The length of the CDR3 is 14 residues. Trimming left V 9 bases short and J 4 bases short, with 15 bases between. CDR1 is LNHDA and CDR2 is SQIVND in the germline V gene (reference sequence). This CDR3 reads CASSGQTPTGELFF. The CDR3 nucleotides read TGTGCCAGCTCCGGACAGACCCCCACCGGGGAGCTGTTTTTT.

V and J are TRBV2 and TRBJ2-7; 10 positions agree with TRBD1. The germline CDR1 and CDR2 sequences are SNHLY and FYNNEI. CDR3 size: 16 residues. The V and J ends lost 8 bases and 5 bases, in that order; junction bases with no gene match: 15. CDR3 nucleotides: TGTGCCAGCGGTTTTACGAGGACAGGGGGTGTCAACGAGCAGTACTTC. This gives the protein CASGFTRTGGVNEQYF. Looking up the rest from reference TRBV2 and TRBJ2-7 gives the full variable domain: EPEVTQTPSHQVTQMGQEVILRCVPISNHLYFYWYRQILGQKVEFLVSFYNNEISEKSEIFDDQFSVERPDGSNFTLKIRSTKLEDSAMYFCASGFTRTGGVNEQYFGPGTRLTVT.

J is TRBJ1-2 and V is TRBV4-1; a weak D match, TRBD1 (5 bases). Trimming removed 1 base from V and 4 bases from J, with 16 bases in between. This CDR3 contains 16 residues. Germline V gene data show CDR1 as MGHRA and CDR2 as YSYEKL. The CDR3 DNA sequence: TGCGCCAGCAGCCAAGCTGGGGGGGGGTCCGGCTATGGCTACACCTTC. The encoded protein is CASSQAGGGSGYGYTF.

As for this clone: Within the sample, other DNA sequences also encode this same CDR3. The rearrangement links TRBV28 to TRBJ2-1, with TRBD2 identical over 11 bases. The V and J ends lost 6 bases and 6 bases, in that order; junction bases with no gene match: 4. Per the germline V gene, CDR1 is MDHEN and CDR2 is SYDVKM. The CDR3 contains 14 residues. In DNA, the CDR3 is TGTGCCAGCAGACTCGGACTAGCGGGCAATGAGCAGTTCTTC. It is translated as CASRLGLAGNEQFF.

The chain carries TRBV7-2 and TRBJ1-5; D is possibly TRBD1 (5 bases). CDR3 length equals 14 residues. Germline V gives CDR1 SGHTA, CDR2 FQGNSA. V was trimmed by 5 bases and J by 6 bases, leaving 14 bases between them. The CDR3 region has the DNA TGTGCCAGCAGCCGGGGCCGGGAGGGTCAGCCCCAGCATTTT. Translated, it gives CASSRGREGQPQHF.

The rearrangement joins TRBV3-1 (or the pseudogene TRBV3-2) to TRBJ1-2, with D unclear. The CDR3 runs to 14 residues. Trimming removed 5 bases from V and 8 bases from J, with 18 bases in between. Germline assignment: CDR1 LGHDT and CDR2 YNNKEL (reference sequence). The CDR3 sequence: CASSYRHPSGGYTF. CDR3 sequence (DNA): TGTGCCAGCAGCTATAGACACCCGTCGGGGGGCTACACCTTC.

The J gene is TRBJ1-1, the V gene TRBV11-2; 8 bases are a match to TRBD1. Per germline, CDR1 SGHAT and CDR2 FQNNGV. V shed 5 bases and J 11 bases; nucleotides not matched to a gene: 19. The CDR3 sequence is 16 residues long. Written as DNA, the CDR3 is TGTGCCAGCAGCATCATCCTTGGACAGGGTGGTGTTGGGGCTTTCTTT. Translated: CASSIILGQGGVGAFF.

The CDR3 loop is CASSPVRGLEQYF. CDR3 coding DNA: TGTGCCAGCAGCCCCGTCAGGGGTCTCGAGCAGTACTTC. The rearrangement uses TRBV6-5 and TRBJ2-7; D may be TRBD1 (6 bases). CDR1 is MNHEY and CDR2 is SVGAGI in the germline V gene. V lost 6 bases and J lost 6, with 15 bases in between. The CDR3 sequence is 13 residues long.

V is TRBV5-4 and J is TRBJ2-3, with D uncertain. V was cut by 4 bases and J by 0 bases, with 15 bases left in between. This CDR3 has 16 residues. Germline V gives CDR1 SGHNT, CDR2 YYREEE (reference sequence). The CDR3 loop is CASSLAVGSSTDTQYF. CDR3 coding DNA: TGTGCCAGCAGCCTCGCAGTTGGTTCTAGCACAGATACGCAGTATTTT.

CDR3 sequence: CASSLGASGSFVTNEQFF. The CDR3 region has the DNA TGTGCCAGCAGCTTGGGGGCTAGCGGGAGTTTTGTCACCAATGAGCAGTTCTTC. This chain joins TRBV5-8 and TRBJ2-1; 10 nucleotides match TRBD2. J lost 6 bases, V lost 0 bases, and 12 bases had no gene match. The CDR3 loop spans 18 amino acids. Germline V CDR1 and CDR2: SGHTS, YDEGEE.

The V and J genes are TRBV7-8 and TRBJ1-2; 10 bases are shared with TRBD1. CDR1 is SGHVS, CDR2 FQNEAQ, per germline. V was pared by 1 base and J by 0 bases, with 14 bases of the junction left unmatched. CDR3 length: 20 residues. The CDR3 reads CASSLVGTGAMGSSNYGYTF. The CDR3 DNA reads TGTGCCAGCAGCTTAGTTGGGACAGGGGCGATGGGAAGTTCTAACTATGGCTACACCTTC.

This rearrangement joins TRBV5-1 to TRBJ2-1; 9 nucleotides align to TRBD2. CDR1 and CDR2 from the germline V gene are SGHRS and YFSETQ. The trim removed 0 bases at V and 7 bases at J, leaving 2 bases unmatched. CDR3 size: 14 residues. The CDR3 here is CASSLGGRGNEQFF. The CDR3 bases are TGCGCCAGCAGCTTGGGCGGGAGGGGGAATGAGCAGTTCTTC.

The CDR3 DNA sequence: TGTGCCAGCGGGGGGGCGTCGAACACCGGGGAGCTGTTTTTT. As protein: CASGGASNTGELFF. This sequence joins TRBV11-2 and TRBJ2-2, with D possibly matching TRBD2 (7 bases). V lost 8 bases and J lost 0, with 10 bases in between. The CDR3 length is 14 residues. Per the germline V gene, CDR1 is SGHAT and CDR2 is FQNNGV.

The chain combines TRBV7-2 with TRBJ1-1; 9 bases map to TRBD1. The CDR3 contains 16 residues. In germline, CDR1 is SGHTA, CDR2 FQGNSA. J gave up 7 bases and V 3 bases, and 12 bases lay outside the gene matches. The CDR3 spells CASSLYPLDRGGEAFF. In nucleotides, the CDR3 is TGTGCCAGCAGCTTGTATCCCCTCGACAGGGGGGGTGAAGCTTTCTTT.

The V gene is TRBV10-1, the J gene TRBJ2-3, with 7 bases aligning to TRBD2. The V gene's germline CDR1 is WNHNN and CDR2 SYGVQD (reference sequence). CDR3 length: 15 amino acids. The V and J ends lost 2 bases and 6 bases, in that order; junction bases with no gene match: 8. The DNA for the CDR3 is TGCGCCAGCAGTGAGGACCAGCGGGGTGCGGATACGCAGTATTTT. Protein: CASSEDQRGADTQYF.

The chain carries TRBV29-1 and TRBJ2-1; 7 positions agree with TRBD1. Germline CDR1 and CDR2: SQVTM and ANQGSEA. The CDR3 consists of 12 residues. V lost 7 bases and J lost 5; bases outside the gene matches: 5. CDR3 nucleotide sequence: TGCAGCGCACAGGGACAGAACAATGAGCAGTTCTTC. Its protein is CSAQGQNNEQFF.

This clone has only a few counts. The V gene is TRBV4-3, the J gene TRBJ2-2, with D possibly TRBD1 on 5 matching bases. The CDR3 totals 16 residues. V lost 0 bases and J 5 bases, leaving 13 bases between the germline ends. Germline values: CDR1 LGHNA, CDR2 YSLEER. The CDR3 DNA reads as TGCGCCAGCAGCCAAGATCCGTGGCAGGGAACCGGGGAGCTGTTTTTT. This translates into CASSQDPWQGTGELFF.

The V gene is TRBV24-1, the J gene TRBJ1-5; TRBD1 agrees at 7 bases. Germline CDR1 is KGHDR and CDR2 is SFDVKD. Trimming at V came to 2 bases and at J to 7 bases, leaving 1 base not matched to a gene. This CDR3 region has 13 residues. The CDR3, as DNA: TGTGCCACCAGTGATTACAGGGGACAGCCCCAGCATTTT. This gives the protein CATSDYRGQPQHF.

The CDR3: CASSLDGAASYEQYF. Here the CDR3 DNA reads TGTGCCAGCAGCTTAGATGGAGCCGCTTCCTACGAGCAGTACTTC. V gene TRBV11-2 combines with J gene TRBJ2-7; no clear D. Germline CDR1 reads SGHAT; CDR2 reads FQNNGV. The ends were cut back, 0 bases at V and 1 base at J, with 10 bases in the middle. This CDR3 has 15 residues.

This clone was seen a few times. The chain uses TRBV5-4 and TRBJ2-3, with 9 bases matching TRBD1. Trimming took 4 bases from V and 1 from J; bases not matched to a gene: 10. The CDR3 covers 17 residues. Germline V gene data show CDR1 as SGHNT and CDR2 as YYREEE (reference sequence). CDR3 amino acids: CASSNLWGDRGTDTQYF. The CDR3 region has the DNA TGTGCCAGCAGCAACCTGTGGGGGGACAGGGGCACAGATACGCAGTATTTT.

V and J are TRBV4-3 and TRBJ2-3; 9 positions match TRBD2. After removal of 0 bases from V and 4 bases from J, the junction contained 5 bases not matched to a gene. Germline CDR1 is LGHNA and CDR2 is YSLEER. The CDR3 length is 16 residues. CDR3 protein: CASSQDQAGGSDTQYF. The DNA for the CDR3 is TGCGCCAGCAGCCAAGATCAAGCGGGAGGCTCAGATACGCAGTATTTT.

The chain employs TRBV6-5 and TRBJ2-6; possibly TRBD2 for D (5 bases). CDR3 length equals 14 residues. Germline CDR1 is MNHEY and CDR2 is SVGAGI. Trimming removed 8 bases from V and 2 bases from J, with 10 bases in between. The CDR3 protein is CASLRGPGANVLTF. CDR3 in DNA: TGTGCCAGCCTTCGGGGTCCTGGGGCCAACGTCCTGACTTTC.

The chain uses TRBV9 and TRBJ1-2; 8 bases are a match to TRBD1. The V gene end was trimmed by 4 bases and the J gene end by 0 bases; junction bases not matched to a gene: 11. This CDR3 has 17 residues. Per the germline V gene, CDR1 is SGDLS and CDR2 is YYNGEE. Here the CDR3 reads CASSPVTGEGANYGYTF. The DNA for the CDR3 is TGTGCCAGCAGCCCCGTGACAGGGGAAGGGGCTAACTATGGCTACACCTTC.

The chain carries TRBV13 and TRBJ1-1; D gene unclear. V lost 5 bases, J lost 0 bases, and 7 bases lay in between. Germline V lookup: CDR1 PRHDT, CDR2 FYEKMQ (reference sequence). The CDR3 runs 13 residues. Written as DNA, the CDR3 is TGTGCCAGCAGCCCCTCCCTGAACACTGAAGCTTTCTTT. It codes for CASSPSLNTEAFF.

The chain has TRBV6-5 and TRBJ2-2; 10 bases line up with TRBD2. The CDR3 is 13 residues long. V shed 8 bases and J 7 bases; nucleotides not matched to a gene: 4. Germline V lookup: CDR1 MNHEY, CDR2 SVGAGI. CDR3 loop: CASRLAGGGELFF. CDR3 DNA sequence: TGTGCCAGCCGACTAGCGGGCGGCGGGGAGCTGTTTTTT.

This chain connects TRBV19 to TRBJ2-5; 8 positions agree with TRBD2. Per the germline V gene, CDR1 is LNHDA and CDR2 is SQIVND (reference sequence). The CDR3 is made up of 15 amino acids. Trimming at V came to 3 bases and at J to 1 base, leaving 4 bases not matched to a gene. CDR3 in DNA: TGTGCCAGTAGTATGCGGGGGGCTTCCCAAGAGACCCAGTACTTC. Amino acids: CASSMRGASQETQYF.

The CDR3 sequence is CASSIGLTITEAFF. DNA for the CDR3: TGTGCCAGTAGTATAGGACTGACGATCACTGAAGCTTTCTTT. J is TRBJ1-1 and V is TRBV19; D remains ambiguous. The CDR3 consists of 14 residues. The germline V and J ends were trimmed by 1 base and 4 bases, with 10 bases remaining between them. Per the germline V gene, CDR1 is LNHDA and CDR2 is SQIVND (reference sequence).

The CDR3 protein is CASGSLYTEAFF. The CDR3 DNA reads TGTGCTAGTGGTTCCCTTTACACTGAAGCTTTCTTT. The gene calls are TRBV12-5 and TRBJ1-1; no definite D call. The germline V and J ends were trimmed by 4 bases and 3 bases, with 6 bases remaining between them. The CDR3 totals 12 residues. Per germline, CDR1 LGHNT and CDR2 FRNRAP. Full variable domain (missing parts from reference TRBV12-5 and TRBJ1-1): DARVTQTPRHKVTEMGQEVTMRCQPILGHNTVFWYRQTMMQGLELLAYFRNRAPLDDSGMPKDRFSAEMPDATLATLKIQPSEPRDSAVYFCASGSLYTEAFFGQGTRLTVV.